Listed here are 27 T cell receptor beta chains from one sample, sequenced in a study of vaccination and CD4 T cells after COVID-19. The Oncomine TCR Beta short-read assay was applied to DNA of cultured CD4+ T cells. TCRdb used MiXCR to reprocess the PCR reads, holding one entry per CDR3 protein. The repertoire holds 15,000 to 20,000 distinct CDR3 sequences, with around 30% as singletons. Their antigens remain unidentified. This sample's treatment: roughly 11-day PBMC culture with coronavirus spike peptide pools or control peptides (ViraFEST assay). The sequencing sample was made of cultured CD4+ T cells from blood. Every receptor here comes from a human donor with COVID-19.

This clonotype was observed a handful of times. The chain uses TRBV6-1 and TRBJ1-1, with a possible D match to TRBD1 (6 bases). This CDR3 has 14 residues. Germline V lookup: CDR1 MNHNS, CDR2 SASEGT. Between the trimmed V and J ends, which lost 6 bases and 1 base, there was a span of 12 bases. Written as DNA, the CDR3 is TGTGCCAGCAGGCCTCCGGGACAGAACACTGAAGCTTTCTTT. Amino acids: CASRPPGQNTEAFF.

This clonotype was counted only a few times. The gene calls are TRBV30 and TRBJ2-5; D uncertain. Germline CDR1 GTSNPN, CDR2 SVGIG (reference sequence). The CDR3 has 13 residues. Trimming cost V 0 bases and J 4 bases, with 9 bases left between them. The CDR3 protein is CAWSVLIGETQYF. The CDR3 DNA sequence: TGTGCCTGGAGTGTACTCATTGGAGAGACCCAGTACTTC.

J is TRBJ1-2 and V is TRBV6-1; 8 bases are shared with TRBD1. CDR1 is MNHNS and CDR2 is SASEGT in the germline V gene. The CDR3 runs 14 residues. V lost 5 bases, J lost 5 bases, and 7 bases stayed unmatched. CDR3 sequence reads: CASSQGQAIYGYTF. CDR3 DNA sequence: TGTGCCAGCAGTCAGGGACAGGCGATTTATGGCTACACCTTC.

The chain is built from TRBV24-1 and TRBJ2-7, with D possibly matching TRBD2 (5 bases). Germline V gene sequence: CDR1 KGHDR, CDR2 SFDVKD. Trimming removed 7 bases at V and 5 bases at J, with 14 bases between. The CDR3 has 13 residues. CDR3 DNA: TGTGCCACCAGCCGGGATTCCCTGGACGAGCAGTACTTC. The encoded protein is CATSRDSLDEQYF.

The chain couples TRBV27 to TRBJ1-2; unclear D gene. CDR1 is MNHEY and CDR2 is SMNVEV in the germline V gene (reference sequence). The V gene lost 3 bases and the J gene lost 4 bases, with 9 bases spanning the gap. This CDR3 is 13 amino acids long. This CDR3 is CASSFGVSYGYTF. In nucleotides, the CDR3 is TGTGCCAGCAGTTTTGGGGTGAGCTATGGCTACACCTTC.

The genes are TRBV6-1 and TRBJ1-1; D ambiguous. Germline CDR1 reads MNHNS; CDR2 reads SASEGT. The CDR3 totals 14 residues. Trimming pared 6 bases from V and 1 base from J, leaving 12 bases between. CDR3 nucleotide sequence: TGTGCCAGCAGACCCCGAGCAGGGAACACTGAAGCTTTCTTT. Translating gives CASRPRAGNTEAFF.

In its sample, this clonotype was seen a few times. J is TRBJ2-5 and V is TRBV19; D may match TRBD1 or TRBD2 (5 bases each). This CDR3 spans 15 amino acids. Trimming stripped 3 bases from V and 1 base from J, with 12 bases between. CDR1 and CDR2 (germline): LNHDA, SQIVND (reference sequence). The chain's CDR3 is CASSMAGTGQETQYF. DNA of the CDR3: TGTGCCAGTAGTATGGCGGGTACAGGCCAAGAGACCCAGTACTTC. The full variable domain, rest sourced from reference TRBV19 and TRBJ2-5, is DGGITQSPKYLFRKEGQNVTLSCEQNLNHDAMYWYRQDPGQGLRLIYYSQIVNDFQKGDIAEGYSVSREKKESFPLTVTSAQKNPTAFYLCASSMAGTGQETQYFGPGTRLLVL.

The chain combines TRBV6-5 with TRBJ2-2; maybe TRBD2 (6 bases). V was clipped by 3 bases and J by 5 bases, with 10 bases between them. Germline values: CDR1 MNHEY, CDR2 SVGAGI. This CDR3 spans 14 amino acids. The CDR3 nucleotides read TGTGCCAGCAGTTATCTGGCGGGAACCGGGGAGCTGTTTTTT. Translated: CASSYLAGTGELFF.

The chain is built from TRBV19 and TRBJ2-5, with D possibly being TRBD2 (5 bases). Between the trimmed V and J ends, which lost 4 bases and 5 bases, there was a span of 11 bases. CDR3 length: 13 amino acids. Germline V gene data show CDR1 as LNHDA and CDR2 as SQIVND (reference sequence). CDR3 protein: CASSTSRGETQYF. DNA of the CDR3: TGTGCCAGTAGTACCTCCCGAGGGGAGACCCAGTACTTC.

The chain carries TRBV12-3 or TRBV12-4 and TRBJ2-3; D uncertain. This CDR3 has 13 amino acids. Trimming removed 5 bases at V and 5 bases at J, with 11 bases between. CDR3 DNA sequence: TGTGCCAGCAGTCCGGCGATCCAAGATACGCAGTATTTT. Amino acid sequence: CASSPAIQDTQYF.

This clonotype was seen more than once but under ten times. This sequence joins TRBV6-5 and TRBJ2-6, with D perhaps being TRBD1 or TRBD2 (5 bases each). The germline V gene has CDR1 MNHEY and CDR2 SVGAGI. This CDR3 region has 18 residues. Trimming stripped 2 bases from V and 0 bases from J, with 14 bases between. CDR3 bases: TGTGCCAGCAGTTACGACTCGAGGGGCAACTCTGGGGCCAACGTCCTGACTTTC. Its protein is CASSYDSRGNSGANVLTF.

The chain combines TRBV20-1 with TRBJ2-1, with D perhaps TRBD2 (6 bases). The CDR3 has 16 amino acids. From germline, CDR1 is DFQATT and CDR2 SNEGSKA (reference sequence). V was cut by 2 bases and J by 1 base, with 15 bases left in between. The CDR3 protein is CSARKGAGRSYNEQFF. CDR3 nucleotide sequence: TGCAGTGCTAGAAAGGGAGCGGGTCGATCCTACAATGAGCAGTTCTTC.

This clonotype showed up just a few times. The chain links TRBV7-8 to TRBJ2-1, with TRBD2 identical over 9 bases. This CDR3 has 17 residues. The trim removed 3 bases at V and 5 bases at J, leaving 11 bases unmatched. CDR1 and CDR2 from the germline V gene are SGHVS and FQNEAQ. The chain's CDR3 is CASSFMGASGVNNEQFF. CDR3 coding DNA: TGTGCCAGCAGCTTTATGGGTGCTAGCGGGGTTAACAATGAGCAGTTCTTC.

Judged by abundance, this clonotype is medium-sized. One junction end does not reproduce the germline sequence, and a read error may be involved. The chain uses TRBV23-1 and TRBJ1-1; D remains unclear. TRBV23-1 is classed as an ORF, of uncertain function. The CDR3 consists of 13 residues. The CDR3 coding sequence is TGCGCCAGCAGTCAATCGAGCCCCTCAGGATGGCACTTT. Translation gives CASSQSSPSGWHF.

The CDR3 loop reads CASAGPGRRVGIDTQYF. The CDR3 coding sequence is TGTGCCAGCGCTGGCCCCGGGCGGAGGGTGGGGATAGATACGCAGTATTTT. The gene calls are TRBV6-1 and TRBJ2-3, with D perhaps matching TRBD2 (6 bases). CDR1 is MNHNS, CDR2 SASEGT, per germline. CDR3 size: 17 residues. With 8 bases removed from V and 5 bases from J, the gap between germline ends came to 26 bases.

V and J are TRBV6-5 and TRBJ2-3; 9 bases align to TRBD2. J lost 9 bases, V lost 2 bases, and 12 bases had no gene match. Per germline, CDR1 MNHEY and CDR2 SVGAGI. This CDR3 has 16 amino acids. Here the CDR3 DNA reads TGTGCCAGCAGTTACGTGTCTAGCGGGGAGAGAGCCACGCAGTATTTT. This sequence encodes CASSYVSSGERATQYF.

The V and J genes are TRBV2 and TRBJ2-2; 7 nucleotides align to TRBD1. This CDR3 is 15 amino acids long. Germline CDR1 and CDR2: SNHLY and FYNNEI. V was clipped by 8 bases and J by 0 bases; unmatched bases: 6. The DNA for the CDR3 is TGTGCCAGCCAGGGACAGCCTTCGAACACCGGGGAGCTGTTTTTT. Translating gives CASQGQPSNTGELFF.

As concerns this clonotype: The junction and the germline gene differ at one end; a read error may be behind it. V is TRBV6-1 and J is TRBJ2-4; TRBD2 agrees at 12 bases. This CDR3 comprises 13 residues. CDR1 is MNHNS and CDR2 is SASEGT in the germline V gene. CDR3 amino acids: CASSQLAGGRHHF. The CDR3 DNA follows: TGTGCCAGCAGCCAACTAGCGGGGGGCCGTCATCACTTC.

The genes are TRBV7-2 and TRBJ2-5; the match to TRBD1 covers 8 bases. Germline V CDR1 and CDR2: SGHTA, FQGNSA. The CDR3 loop spans 16 amino acids. V shed 5 bases and J 9 bases; nucleotides not matched to a gene: 17. The CDR3 spells CASSGPGTGHLRAQYF. The CDR3 DNA is TGTGCCAGCAGCGGCCCCGGGACAGGACACCTAAGGGCCCAGTACTTC.

For the CDR3, the DNA is TGCAGTGCTAGGGCGGGGGGCGATGGCTACACCTTC. As protein: CSARAGGDGYTF. This rearrangement joins TRBV20-1 to TRBJ1-2; weak D call: TRBD1 (6 bases). V lost 3 bases, J lost 6 bases, and 11 bases lay in between. Germline V gene sequence: CDR1 DFQATT, CDR2 SNEGSKA (reference sequence). The CDR3 loop spans 12 amino acids.

The table lists this clonotype with a few counts. The chain combines TRBV9 with TRBJ2-3, with D maybe TRBD2 (7 bases). Trimming left V 0 bases short and J 2 bases short, with 13 bases between. Germline V gene sequence: CDR1 SGDLS, CDR2 YYNGEE. This CDR3 region has 16 residues. This chain's CDR3 is CASSVEVRGATDTQYF. Here the CDR3 DNA reads TGTGCCAGCAGCGTAGAGGTACGGGGGGCCACAGATACGCAGTATTTT.

This clonotype was observed a single time. V is TRBV11-1 and J is TRBJ2-7; tentative D call: TRBD1 (6 bases). Trimming removed 3 bases from V and 6 bases from J, with 18 bases in between. The CDR3 has 15 amino acids. Germline values: CDR1 SGHAT, CDR2 FQDESV (reference sequence). The DNA for the CDR3 is TGTGCCAGCAGCTTTCGACAGGCCGGTCGGCTCGAGCAGTACTTC. It yields the protein CASSFRQAGRLEQYF.

This clonotype was observed a handful of times. The V call is TRBV6-2 or TRBV6-3, the J call TRBJ1-1; 7 bases fit TRBD1. J lost 6 bases, V lost 4 bases, and 8 bases had no gene match. The germline gives CDR1 MNHEY, CDR2 SVGEGT. The CDR3 is 14 residues long. As DNA, the CDR3 is TGTGCCAGCAGTTTGAGGGGGCGAGTGGCTGAAGCTTTCTTT. It is translated as CASSLRGRVAEAFF.

This clonotype is a singleton in its sample. The chain uses TRBV2 and TRBJ1-3; no firm D call. The CDR3 spans 13 residues. Germline values: CDR1 SNHLY, CDR2 FYNNEI. V was trimmed by 1 base and J by 4 bases, leaving 5 bases between them. CDR3 bases: TGTGCCAGCAGTGAAGGCCGAGGAAACACCATATATTTT. Its translation is CASSEGRGNTIYF. The entire variable domain, with the rest obtained from reference TRBV2 and TRBJ1-3, is as follows: EPEVTQTPSHQVTQMGQEVILRCVPISNHLYFYWYRQILGQKVEFLVSFYNNEISEKSEIFDDQFSVERPDGSNFTLKIRSTKLEDSAMYFCASSEGRGNTIYFGEGSWLTVV.

This clonotype was detected a few times. The V and J genes are TRBV6-1 and TRBJ2-7; 7 nucleotides line up with TRBD1. CDR3 length: 13 residues. V was pared by 11 bases and J by 1 base, with 8 bases of the junction left unmatched. Germline assignment: CDR1 MNHNS and CDR2 SASEGT. CDR3 DNA sequence: TGTGCCGCCGGCCCGGGACAGTCCTACGAGCAGTACTTC. Its translation is CAAGPGQSYEQYF.

V is TRBV7-9 and J is TRBJ2-2, with 9 bases aligning to TRBD1. Trimming at V came to 5 bases and at J to 7 bases, leaving 11 bases not matched to a gene. Germline values: CDR1 SEHNR, CDR2 FQNEAQ (reference sequence). The CDR3 sequence is 16 residues long. The CDR3 here is CASSNTGTGLVGELFF. The CDR3 DNA reads TGTGCCAGCAGCAACACCGGGACAGGGTTAGTCGGGGAGCTGTTTTTT.

This clonotype appeared a few times. The chain uses TRBV7-2 and TRBJ1-5, with TRBD1 identical over 7 bases. The germline gives CDR1 SGHTA, CDR2 FQGNSA. The J segment lost 6 bases and the V segment lost 4 bases, leaving 12 bases of the junction unmatched. The CDR3 spans 16 residues. Written as DNA, the CDR3 is TGTGCCAGCAGCTATATGGACAGGTTAAGAAGTCAGCCCCAGCATTTT. Protein sequence: CASSYMDRLRSQPQHF.